The 32 T cell receptor beta chains listed next were all sequenced from one sample in a study of cytomegalovirus exposure and HLA in healthy donors. PCR amplification relied on 60 Vbeta primers (plus 13 Jbeta primers). Produced via immunoSEQ multiplex PCR; TCRdb's table is partial and in-frame only. The sample includes about 180,000 clones, more than 75% of them seen just once. The sequencing sample was made of PBMCs. The receptor source for this set is a woman aged 25 to 39 in good health and CMV-seropositive.

The chain uses TRBV30 and TRBJ1-4; 7 bases are a match to TRBD1. CDR1 GTSNPN and CDR2 SVGIG come from the germline V gene (reference sequence). Trimming removed 0 bases from V and 10 bases from J; junction bases left unmatched: 5. The CDR3 is 13 amino acids. In DNA, the CDR3 is TGTGCCTGGAGTGTTCGACAGGGCGGAAAACTGTTTTTT. It specifies CAWSVRQGGKLFF.

The genes are TRBV5-1 and TRBJ2-7, with 7 bases lining up with TRBD2. Germline V CDR1 and CDR2: SGHRS, YFSETQ. V lost 2 bases, J lost 2 bases, and 7 bases stayed unmatched. The CDR3 length is 15 residues. The DNA for the CDR3 is TGCGCCAGCAGCTTCCAGGGAGGGCCAACCTACGAGCAGTACTTC. It codes for CASSFQGGPTYEQYF.

V gene TRBV6-6 combines with J gene TRBJ2-7; D is uncertain. Germline CDR1 reads MNHNY; CDR2 reads SVGAGI (reference sequence). V was clipped by 2 bases and J by 3 bases, with 5 bases between them. The CDR3 runs 12 residues. The CDR3 loop is CASSYRGYEQYF. In DNA, the CDR3 is TGTGCCAGCAGTTACCGAGGCTACGAGCAGTACTTC.

V and J are TRBV10-1 and TRBJ1-5; possibly TRBD1 for D (5 bases). The V end was cut by 5 bases, the J end by 5 bases, with 10 bases between. The germline V gene has CDR1 WNHNN and CDR2 SYGVQD (reference sequence). This CDR3 region has 13 residues. This CDR3 is CASSPGLHQPQHF. Written as DNA, the CDR3 is TGCGCCAGCAGTCCGGGACTTCATCAGCCCCAGCATTTT.

Notes on this clone: This sample includes further DNA sequences coding for the same CDR3. This chain connects TRBV7-6 to TRBJ2-7; D remains unclear. Per the germline V gene, CDR1 is SGHVS and CDR2 is FNYEAQ. This CDR3 has 13 amino acids. V lost 0 bases and J lost 4, with 7 bases in between. This CDR3 is CASSLAVGYEQYF. The CDR3 coding sequence is TGTGCCAGCAGCTTAGCTGTCGGGTACGAGCAGTACTTC.

The chain uses TRBV7-9 and TRBJ1-1; D gene ambiguous. Deletions cut 5 bases from V and 1 base from J, with 8 bases between. The CDR3 loop spans 13 amino acids. CDR1 and CDR2 from the germline V gene are SEHNR and FQNEAQ (reference sequence). The CDR3 reads CASSLTGNTEAFF. The CDR3 bases are TGTGCCAGCAGCCTGACGGGGAACACTGAAGCTTTCTTT.

This clone was seen only a few times. The chain uses TRBV11-2 and TRBJ2-1; TRBD2 is a possible D gene (5 bases). Germline-derived CDR1 and CDR2 are SGHAT and FQNNGV. The CDR3 contains 14 residues. Deletions cut 5 bases from V and 3 bases from J, with 11 bases between. The CDR3: CASSARLNYNEQFF. CDR3 sequence (DNA): TGTGCCAGCAGCGCCCGACTAAACTACAATGAGCAGTTCTTC.

The rearrangement uses TRBV6-1 and TRBJ2-5; D is possibly TRBD2 (5 bases). CDR1 and CDR2 (germline): MNHNS, SASEGT. The CDR3 spans 14 residues. Deletions cut 6 bases from V and 4 bases from J, with 15 bases between. The CDR3 bases are TGTGCCAGCAGCATTAGCGTCTCCGGAGAGACCCAGTACTTC. Its translation: CASSISVSGETQYF.

V usage is TRBV4-1 and J usage is TRBJ2-2, with 8 positions matching TRBD2. V gave up 0 bases and J gave up 4 bases; unmatched junction bases: 7. Germline CDR1 reads MGHRA; CDR2 reads YSYEKL. The CDR3 is 17 residues long. CDR3 nucleotide sequence: TGCGCCAGCAGCCAAGATGAACTAGCGGAGCTCACCGGGGAGCTGTTTTTT. As protein: CASSQDELAELTGELFF.

As concerns this clone: Additional DNA sequences in this sample encode the identical CDR3. This chain connects TRBV18 to TRBJ2-1, with 9 bases aligning to TRBD2. V lost 3 bases to trimming and J lost 0 bases; unmatched junction nucleotides: 15. Germline lookup yields CDR1 KGHSH and CDR2 LQKENI. The CDR3 runs 20 residues. In DNA, the CDR3 is TGTGCCAGCTCACCGAATGCGGTAGCGGGGGTTACGAGCTCCTACAATGAGCAGTTCTTC. This translates into CASSPNAVAGVTSSYNEQFF.

The chain joins TRBV28 to TRBJ1-6, with 8 bases fitting TRBD1. CDR3 length: 15 residues. The V and J ends lost 5 bases and 9 bases, in that order; junction bases with no gene match: 9. CDR1 and CDR2 from the germline V gene are MDHEN and SYDVKM. Here the CDR3 reads CASSLHRDRTSPLHF. The CDR3 DNA reads as TGTGCCAGCAGTCTCCACCGGGACAGGACTTCACCCCTCCACTTT.

The chain joins TRBV4-1 to TRBJ2-4, with 11 bases that match TRBD2. The germline gives CDR1 MGHRA, CDR2 YSYEKL. This CDR3 has 20 amino acids. V dropped 2 bases and J dropped 3; count of bases not matched to a gene: 15. Written as DNA, the CDR3 is TGCGCCAGCAGCCAACCTCTGCTAGCGGGGGGCCGGTTAGACAAAAACATTCAGTACTTC. Amino acid sequence: CASSQPLLAGGRLDKNIQYF.

The rearrangement joins TRBV30 to TRBJ2-1; D remains unclear. Per the germline V gene, CDR1 is GTSNPN and CDR2 is SVGIG (reference sequence). Between the trimmed V and J ends, which lost 0 bases and 1 base, there was a span of 10 bases. The CDR3 runs to 15 residues. The DNA of the CDR3 is TGTGCCTGGAGTGTTCTAAGTGCGTCCTACAATGAGCAGTTCTTC. Translated: CAWSVLSASYNEQFF.

This clone was observed once. The chain joins TRBV4-1 to TRBJ2-4; TRBD2 agrees at 8 bases. The V gene end was trimmed by 2 bases and the J gene end by 3 bases; junction bases not matched to a gene: 6. This CDR3 spans 16 amino acids. Germline V gene data show CDR1 as MGHRA and CDR2 as YSYEKL. CDR3 residues: CASSQPLAGLKNIQYF. As DNA, the CDR3 is TGCGCCAGCAGCCAACCTCTAGCGGGCCTCAAAAACATTCAGTACTTC.

The V call is TRBV19, the J call TRBJ2-1; 15 bases match TRBD2. J was trimmed by 4 bases and V by 9 bases; bases with no gene match: 7. CDR1 LNHDA and CDR2 SQIVND come from the germline V gene (reference sequence). The CDR3 runs 16 residues. CDR3 protein: CASRTSGGAGYNEQFF. The CDR3 bases are TGTGCCAGCCGGACTAGCGGGGGGGCCGGGTACAATGAGCAGTTCTTC. Combining the CDR3 with reference TRBV19 and TRBJ2-1 gives the whole variable domain DGGITQSPKYLFRKEGQNVTLSCEQNLNHDAMYWYRQDPGQGLRLIYYSQIVNDFQKGDIAEGYSVSREKKESFPLTVTSAQKNPTAFYLCASRTSGGAGYNEQFFGPGTRLTVL.

The chain is built from TRBV7-8 and TRBJ1-5; no firm D call. This CDR3 contains 14 residues. CDR1 SGHVS and CDR2 FQNEAQ come from the germline V gene. V dropped 1 base and J dropped 6 bases, with 10 bases sitting between them. The CDR3 region is CASSLGPGGQPQHF. In DNA form, the CDR3 reads TGTGCCAGCAGCTTAGGTCCGGGAGGTCAGCCCCAGCATTTT. Together with reference TRBV7-8 and TRBJ1-5, the CDR3 gives the full variable domain: GAGVSQSPRYKVAKRGQDVALRCDPISGHVSLFWYQQALGQGPEFLTYFQNEAQLDKSGLPSDRFFAERPEGSVSTLKIQRTQQEDSAVYLCASSLGPGGQPQHFGDGTRLSIL.

This chain connects TRBV6-5 to TRBJ2-7, with a weak D call TRBD2 (6 bases). The CDR3 extends over 15 amino acids. The germline gives CDR1 MNHEY, CDR2 SVGAGI. V dropped 5 bases and J dropped 0 bases, with 14 bases sitting between them. In DNA form, the CDR3 reads TGTGCCAGCAGTAGGCGAGGAGGGAGCTCCTACGAGCAGTACTTC. It is translated as CASSRRGGSSYEQYF.

The chain joins TRBV28 to TRBJ2-1; 9 bases align to TRBD1. The CDR3 runs 14 residues. The germline V gene has CDR1 MDHEN and CDR2 SYDVKM. The trim removed 6 bases at V and 7 bases at J, leaving 7 bases unmatched. In DNA, the CDR3 is TGTGCCAGCAGCTCGCGGGACAGGGCAAATGAGCAGTTCTTC. Translating it yields CASSSRDRANEQFF.

This clone occurred once. V and J are TRBV23-1 and TRBJ1-4, with unresolved D. TRBV23-1 is sorted into the ORF group, with uncertain function. The CDR3 runs 18 residues. Trimming shortened V by 10 bases and J by 3 bases, and 27 bases separated the two germline ends. CDR3 coding DNA: TGCGCCATCTACCGAGAGATTATGGCGAAGCGGCCTAATGAAAAACTGTTTTTT. Protein sequence: CAIYREIMAKRPNEKLFF.

V gene TRBV9 combines with J gene TRBJ2-1, with D possibly TRBD2 on 6 matching bases. From germline, CDR1 is SGDLS and CDR2 YYNGEE. V lost 0 bases and J 2 bases, leaving 9 bases between the germline ends. CDR3 size: 15 residues. This CDR3 is CASSVAGDPYNEQFF. As DNA, the CDR3 is TGTGCCAGCAGCGTAGCGGGGGATCCCTACAATGAGCAGTTCTTC.

This chain uses TRBV4-3 with TRBJ1-5; weak D call: TRBD1 (5 bases). The CDR3 runs to 15 residues. Trimming pared 0 bases from V and 5 bases from J, leaving 11 bases between. Germline V gives CDR1 LGHNA, CDR2 YSLEER. In DNA, the CDR3 is TGCGCCAGCAGCCAAGACGCGGGGGGACATCAGCCCCAGCATTTT. Its translation is CASSQDAGGHQPQHF.

The chain couples TRBV7-2 to TRBJ1-2, with 7 bases matching TRBD1. With V trimmed by 0 bases and J by 8 bases, 9 bases remained unmatched. This CDR3 is built from 15 residues. Per the germline V gene, CDR1 is SGHTA and CDR2 is FQGNSA. The CDR3 bases are TGTGCCAGCAGCTTAGCGCAGAGGCAGGGGGGCGGCTACACCTTC. It encodes CASSLAQRQGGGYTF. Based on the CDR3 plus reference TRBV7-2 and TRBJ1-2, the full variable domain is GAGVSQSPSNKVTEKGKDVELRCDPISGHTALYWYRQSLGQGLEFLIYFQGNSAPDKSGLPSDRFSAERTGGSVSTLTIQRTQQEDSAVYLCASSLAQRQGGGYTFGSGTRLTVV.

V is TRBV29-1 and J is TRBJ1-2; D unclear. Trimming shortened V by 5 bases and J by 8 bases, and 3 bases separated the two germline ends. Germline V gives CDR1 SQVTM, CDR2 ANQGSEA. There are 8 residues in the CDR3. CDR3 nucleotide sequence: TGCAGCGTTTCAGGCTACACCTTC. This sequence encodes CSVSGYTF.

The chain is built from TRBV6-6 and TRBJ1-6; 9 nucleotides agree with TRBD1. V shed 6 bases and J 10 bases; nucleotides not matched to a gene: 7. The CDR3 spans 14 residues. Germline loops: CDR1 MNHNY, CDR2 SVGAGI (reference sequence). The CDR3 DNA sequence: TGTGCCAGCAGCTGGGGACAGGGTGAATCACCCCTCCACTTT. It is translated as CASSWGQGESPLHF.

The rearrangement joins TRBV6-5 to TRBJ1-2; 7 nucleotides line up with TRBD1. This CDR3 contains 14 residues. J gave up 4 bases and V 5 bases, and 7 bases lay outside the gene matches. CDR1 MNHEY and CDR2 SVGAGI come from the germline V gene. CDR3: CASSPRTGGYGYTF. The DNA for the CDR3 is TGTGCCAGCAGTCCCCGGACAGGTGGCTATGGCTACACCTTC.

This sequence joins TRBV28 and TRBJ2-6; D is unresolved. CDR1 MDHEN and CDR2 SYDVKM come from the germline V gene. The CDR3 consists of 17 residues. The V end was cut by 4 bases, the J end by 3 bases, with 16 bases between. CDR3 protein: CASSSQVRGRGANVLTF. For the CDR3, the DNA is TGTGCCAGCAGTTCCCAGGTTCGTGGGCGTGGGGCCAACGTCCTGACTTTC.

The chain combines TRBV7-9 with TRBJ1-3; TRBD1 is a possible D gene (5 bases). V shed 5 bases and J shed 6 bases, with 11 bases lying between them. The length of the CDR3 is 13 residues. CDR1 and CDR2 from the germline V gene are SEHNR and FQNEAQ (reference sequence). CDR3 in amino acids: CASSPREENTIYF. The CDR3 nucleotides read TGTGCCAGCAGCCCCAGGGAGGAAAACACCATATATTTT.

V and J are TRBV7-2 and TRBJ2-6, with 7 bases lining up with TRBD2. CDR1 is SGHTA and CDR2 is FQGNSA in the germline V gene. The CDR3 covers 17 residues. V dropped 5 bases and J dropped 0; count of bases not matched to a gene: 7. The CDR3 loop is CASSPSGRTSGANVLTF. The CDR3 DNA reads TGTGCCAGCAGCCCGTCCGGGAGGACCTCTGGGGCCAACGTCCTGACTTTC.

This chain joins TRBV13 and TRBJ2-1; D perhaps matches TRBD1 (6 bases). Per the germline V gene, CDR1 is PRHDT and CDR2 is FYEKMQ (reference sequence). The germline V and J ends were trimmed by 2 bases and 5 bases, with 19 bases remaining between them. The CDR3 has 17 amino acids. The CDR3 reads CASSLNRARGNNNEQFF. The CDR3 DNA reads as TGTGCCAGCAGCTTAAACAGGGCACGGGGTAATAACAATGAGCAGTTCTTC. The full variable domain, in which reference TRBV13 and TRBJ2-1 provide the parts outside the CDR3, is AAGVIQSPRHLIKEKRETATLKCYPIPRHDTVYWYQQGPGQDPQFLISFYEKMQSDKGSIPDRFSAQQFSDYHSELNMSSLELGDSALYFCASSLNRARGNNNEQFFGPGTRLTVL.

V gene TRBV29-1 combines with J gene TRBJ2-3, with a tentative D call TRBD2 (7 bases). Trimming removed 5 bases from V and 7 bases from J, with 19 bases in between. Germline V lookup: CDR1 SQVTM, CDR2 ANQGSEA. CDR3 size: 14 residues. The CDR3 nucleotides are TGCAGCGTTAGTCCGGGGGGCGGTAAGAATACGCAGTATTTT. Translating gives CSVSPGGGKNTQYF.

The J gene is TRBJ1-1, the V gene TRBV29-1; D not certain. The germline gives CDR1 SQVTM, CDR2 ANQGSEA. Trimming shortened V by 3 bases and J by 3 bases, and 17 bases separated the two germline ends. This CDR3 is 15 amino acids long. The CDR3 bases are TGCAGCGTTGATCGAACCTCCGCCCGGGACACTGAAGCTTTCTTT. Its translation: CSVDRTSARDTEAFF.

The chain is built from TRBV19 and TRBJ1-1, with D possibly being TRBD1 (5 bases). Trimming took off 3 bases at V and 5 bases at J, with 10 bases between the two ends. The CDR3 is made up of 13 amino acids. Per germline, CDR1 LNHDA and CDR2 SQIVND (reference sequence). The CDR3: CASSIQGRTEAFF. The CDR3 DNA reads TGTGCCAGTAGTATCCAGGGAAGGACTGAAGCTTTCTTT.